These 21 T cell receptor beta chains share one sample of origin, sequenced in a study of blood T cells in healthy people across ages. Primed by a sample-barcoded 5' primer and a J-beta primer mix, a second PCR proceeded for about 7 to 12 cycles. MiXCR was run by TCRdb on the 5' RACE reads, yielding one entry per CDR3 protein. The data contain approximately 290,000 distinct CDR3 sequences, 25% to 30% of them singletons. The source material was blood. Receptors were obtained from a woman in her 70s in good health.

This clonotype was detected only a few times. V and J are TRBV14 and TRBJ2-7, with 14 bases aligning to TRBD2. Trimming at V came to 1 base and at J to 4 bases, leaving 12 bases not matched to a gene. Germline V CDR1 and CDR2: SGHDN, FVKESK. The CDR3 loop spans 19 amino acids. CDR3 bases: TGTGCCAGCAGCCAAGTCGACTCTAGGACTAGCGGGAGGTCTTACGAGCAGTACTTC. Translating it yields CASSQVDSRTSGRSYEQYF.

This chain links TRBV2 with TRBJ2-2; D uncertain. This CDR3 region has 13 residues. Germline assignment: CDR1 SNHLY and CDR2 FYNNEI. V shed 7 bases and J shed 4 bases, with 10 bases lying between them. The CDR3 here is CASNVYSTGELFF. CDR3 DNA: TGTGCCAGCAATGTCTACTCCACCGGGGAGCTGTTTTTT.

The chain has TRBV7-2 and TRBJ1-2, with D perhaps matching TRBD1 (5 bases). V gave up 1 base and J gave up 6 bases, with 12 bases separating them. CDR1 is SGHTA and CDR2 is FQGNSA in the germline V gene. This CDR3 is built from 14 residues. The CDR3 nucleotides read TGTGCCAGCAGCTTAGAATCGGGGGATCATGGCTACACCTTC. Protein: CASSLESGDHGYTF.

This clonotype appeared a few times. The chain carries TRBV21-1 and TRBJ1-1; the table's TRBD1 call for D was not verified on the DNA. TRBV21-1 is deemed a pseudogene. The CDR3 covers 17 residues. The CDR3 protein is CASSKTYPAGGACCAFF. The CDR3 nucleotides are TGTGCCAGCAGCAAAACATATCCGGCAGGGGGCGCCTGTTGTGCTTTCTTT.

This clonotype was recorded many times. The rearrangement joins TRBV7-8 to TRBJ2-5; weak D call: TRBD1 (5 bases). The DNA matches TRBJ2-7 better at its end, which makes the J call doubtful. The CDR3 runs to 15 residues. Germline V gene data show CDR1 as SGHVS and CDR2 as FQNEAQ. CDR3 residues: CASSLGTGSTYEQYF. The CDR3 DNA follows: TGTGCCAGCAGCTTAGGTACAGGCTCCACCTACGAGCAGTACTTC.

The rearrangement links TRBV20-1 to TRBJ1-6, with 10 bases lining up with TRBD1. Trimming cost V 2 bases and J 10 bases; bases outside gene matches: 11. The CDR3 covers 16 residues. Germline lookup yields CDR1 DFQATT and CDR2 SNEGSKA (reference sequence). CDR3 bases: TGCAGTGCTAGAACCCGGGACAGGGGAAATTACTCACCCCTCCACTTT. Translation: CSARTRDRGNYSPLHF.

The chain employs TRBV6-2 or TRBV6-3 and TRBJ2-5, with 7 positions matching TRBD1. The ends lost 2 bases at V and 2 bases at J; junction bases unmatched: 2. In germline, CDR1 is MNHEY, CDR2 SVGEGT. The CDR3 sequence is 14 residues long. Here the CDR3 reads CASSYRTGQETQYF. The CDR3 region has the DNA TGTGCCAGCAGTTACCGGACAGGACAAGAGACCCAGTACTTC.

This clonotype occurred many times. The rearrangement links TRBV5-6 to TRBJ2-7; D unclear. There are 13 residues in the CDR3. Trimming removed 4 bases at V and 0 bases at J, with 8 bases between. Per the germline V gene, CDR1 is SGHDT and CDR2 is YYEEEE. CDR3 sequence reads: CASSLDTSYEQYF. The CDR3 DNA is TGTGCCAGCAGCCTTGACACCTCCTACGAGCAGTACTTC.

This clonotype was seen only a few times. The J gene is TRBJ2-3, the V gene TRBV7-2; 11 bases fit TRBD2. Trimming cost V 1 base and J 3 bases; bases outside gene matches: 3. The CDR3 spans 16 residues. Germline V gene sequence: CDR1 SGHTA, CDR2 FQGNSA. The CDR3: CASSLGTSGYTDTQYF. The CDR3 DNA sequence: TGTGCCAGCAGCTTAGGGACTAGCGGGTATACAGATACGCAGTATTTT.

The chain joins TRBV7-9 to TRBJ2-3, with 14 bases identical to TRBD2. Germline CDR1 and CDR2: SEHNR and FQNEAQ (reference sequence). The CDR3 contains 16 residues. The V and J ends lost 5 bases and 4 bases, in that order; junction bases with no gene match: 5. In nucleotides, the CDR3 is TGTGCCAGCAGCACGGGACTAGCGGGAGTTGCAGATACGCAGTATTTT. This gives the protein CASSTGLAGVADTQYF.

This clonotype was counted a single time. The chain is built from TRBV7-3 and TRBJ2-3; TRBD2 might be the D (6 bases). CDR3 size: 13 residues. V was cut by 1 base and J by 13 bases, with 15 bases left in between. CDR1 and CDR2 from the germline V gene are SGHTA and FQGTGA. CDR3 sequence: CASSLIGGGVEYF. Here the CDR3 DNA reads TGTGCCAGCAGCTTAATAGGAGGAGGGGTCGAGTATTTT.

In this sample, this clonotype turned up a few times. This chain uses TRBV20-1 with TRBJ1-2, with a possible D match to TRBD1 (6 bases). The CDR3 sequence is 15 residues long. Germline assignment: CDR1 DFQATT and CDR2 SNEGSKA (reference sequence). Trimming left V 3 bases short and J 2 bases short, with 16 bases between. The CDR3 spells CSARESGGRNYGYTF. CDR3 nucleotide sequence: TGCAGTGCTAGGGAAAGCGGGGGGCGGAACTATGGCTACACCTTC.

The V and J genes are TRBV4-1 and TRBJ2-2, with 11 bases aligning to TRBD2. The CDR3 runs 15 residues. Per the germline V gene, CDR1 is MGHRA and CDR2 is YSYEKL. V shed 4 bases and J 6 bases; nucleotides not matched to a gene: 4. The CDR3 here is CASSPSGRLAGELFF. DNA of the CDR3: TGCGCCAGCAGCCCTAGCGGGAGGTTGGCCGGGGAGCTGTTTTTT.

V and J are TRBV6-2 or TRBV6-3 and TRBJ2-2; TRBD2 might be the D (5 bases). Germline V gives CDR1 MNHEY, CDR2 SVGEGT. The CDR3 spans 14 residues. Trimming shortened V by 7 bases and J by 0 bases, and 9 bases separated the two germline ends. CDR3 amino acids: CASTNGANTGELFF. CDR3 bases: TGTGCCAGCACCAACGGGGCGAACACCGGGGAGCTGTTTTTT.

This clonotype has only a few counts. The junction shows a germline mismatch at one end, possibly a read error. This sequence joins TRBV12-3 or TRBV12-4 and TRBJ1-2; TRBD1 is a possible D gene (6 bases). This CDR3 spans 13 amino acids. CDR3 sequence (DNA): TGTGCCAGCACCTTGGGGGCCAGGGGAGGCTGCACCTTC. The encoded protein is CASTLGARGGCTF.

The gene calls are TRBV14 and TRBJ2-5; D uncertain. Trimming removed 1 base from V and 12 bases from J, with 12 bases in between. Germline CDR1 reads SGHDN; CDR2 reads FVKESK. This CDR3 spans 12 amino acids. In DNA, the CDR3 is TGTGCCAGCAGCCAAGCAGGAACGAACGAGTACTTC. Translation gives CASSQAGTNEYF.

This chain links TRBV29-1 with TRBJ2-5, with 11 bases aligning to TRBD2. The J call may be faulty, since TRBJ2-1 better matches the DNA end. The CDR3 consists of 14 residues. CDR1 and CDR2 (germline): SQVTM, ANQGSEA. CDR3 sequence reads: CSVGTSGSYNEQFF. The CDR3, as DNA: TGCAGCGTGGGTACTAGCGGGAGCTACAATGAGCAGTTCTTC.

This clonotype turned up a few times. The V and J genes are TRBV9 and TRBJ2-3; unclear D gene. The V gene's germline CDR1 is SGDLS and CDR2 YYNGEE. Trimming removed 4 bases from V and 4 bases from J, with 10 bases in between. The CDR3 covers 13 residues. This CDR3 reads CASSRLPPDTQYF. The CDR3 DNA follows: TGTGCCAGCAGCCGTCTACCCCCAGATACGCAGTATTTT. Supplemented by reference TRBV9 and TRBJ2-3, the full variable domain reads DSGVTQTPKHLITATGQRVTLRCSPRSGDLSVYWYQQSLDQGLQFLIQYYNGEERAKGNILERFSAQQFPDLHSELNLSSLELGDSALYFCASSRLPPDTQYFGPGTRLTVL.

This clonotype was recorded at least ten times. V and J are TRBV5-1 and TRBJ2-1; tentatively, D is TRBD2 (6 bases). The germline V gene has CDR1 SGHRS and CDR2 YFSETQ. The CDR3 runs 16 residues. The V end was cut by 4 bases, the J end by 4 bases, with 18 bases between. CDR3 sequence: CASSVPRRESYNEQFF. The DNA for the CDR3 is TGCGCCAGCAGCGTCCCGAGACGGGAGAGTTACAATGAGCAGTTCTTC.

This chain links TRBV27 with TRBJ1-2; D is perhaps TRBD1 (6 bases). The CDR3 covers 15 residues. Germline CDR1 and CDR2: MNHEY and SMNVEV (reference sequence). The germline V and J ends were trimmed by 5 bases and 8 bases, with 21 bases remaining between them. CDR3 region: CASSASGTPTPGYTF. The CDR3 region has the DNA TGTGCCAGCAGTGCGTCCGGGACACCCACCCCGGGCTACACCTTC.

This clonotype was counted ten times or more. The chain combines TRBV18 with TRBJ2-5, with a tentative D call TRBD2 (6 bases). The CDR3 runs to 14 residues. V was pared by 3 bases and J by 3 bases, with 11 bases between. The germline V gene encodes CDR1 KGHSH and CDR2 LQKENI. The CDR3 DNA follows: TGTGCCAGCTCACCTTCCGGGGGAAAAGAGACCCAGTACTTC. This codes for CASSPSGGKETQYF.